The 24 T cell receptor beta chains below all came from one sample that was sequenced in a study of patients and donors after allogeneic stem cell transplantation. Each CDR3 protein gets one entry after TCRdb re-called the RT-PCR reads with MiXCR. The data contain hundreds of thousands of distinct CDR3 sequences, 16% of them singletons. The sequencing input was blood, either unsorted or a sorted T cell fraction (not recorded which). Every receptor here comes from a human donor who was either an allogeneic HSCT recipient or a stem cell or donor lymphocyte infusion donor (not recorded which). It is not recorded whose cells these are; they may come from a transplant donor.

The CDR3 DNA is TGCGCCAGCTTGAAGGCCGACAGGGCGTTGGATACGCAGTATTTT. Amino acids: CASLKADRALDTQYF. The chain has TRBV5-1 and TRBJ2-3, with TRBD1 matching 7 bases. Trimming cost V 7 bases and J 6 bases; bases outside gene matches: 14. The germline V gene encodes CDR1 SGHRS and CDR2 YFSETQ. The CDR3 spans 15 residues.

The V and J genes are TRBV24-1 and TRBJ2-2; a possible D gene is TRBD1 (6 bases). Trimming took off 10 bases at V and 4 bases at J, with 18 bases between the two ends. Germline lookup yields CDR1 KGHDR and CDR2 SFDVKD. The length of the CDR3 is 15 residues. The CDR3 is CATSSGEGRTGELFF. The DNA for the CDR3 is TGTGCCACGTCCTCAGGGGAAGGGCGCACCGGGGAGCTGTTTTTT.

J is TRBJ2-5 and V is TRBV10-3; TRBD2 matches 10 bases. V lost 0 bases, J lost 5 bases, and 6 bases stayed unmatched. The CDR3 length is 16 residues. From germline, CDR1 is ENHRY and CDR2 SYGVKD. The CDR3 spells CAISESVPGLAETQYF. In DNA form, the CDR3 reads TGTGCCATCAGTGAGTCTGTGCCGGGACTAGCGGAGACCCAGTACTTC.

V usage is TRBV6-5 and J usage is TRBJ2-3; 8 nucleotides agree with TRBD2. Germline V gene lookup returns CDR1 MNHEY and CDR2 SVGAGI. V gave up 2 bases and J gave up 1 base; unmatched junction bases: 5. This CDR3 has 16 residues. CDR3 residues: CASSYPAGVGTDTQYF. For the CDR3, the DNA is TGTGCCAGCAGTTACCCAGCGGGAGTCGGCACAGATACGCAGTATTTT.

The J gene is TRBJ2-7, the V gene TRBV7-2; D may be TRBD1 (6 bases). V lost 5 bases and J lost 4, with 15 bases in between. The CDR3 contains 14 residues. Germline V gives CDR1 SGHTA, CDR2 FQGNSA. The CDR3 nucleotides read TGTGCCAGCAGCACACAGACAGGCGGATACGAGCAGTACTTC. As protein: CASSTQTGGYEQYF.

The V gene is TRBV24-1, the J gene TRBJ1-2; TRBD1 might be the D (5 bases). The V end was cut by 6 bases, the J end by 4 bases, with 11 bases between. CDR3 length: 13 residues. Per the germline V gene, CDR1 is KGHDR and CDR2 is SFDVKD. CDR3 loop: CATSNDGTYGYTF. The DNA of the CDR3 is TGTGCCACCAGTAACGACGGGACCTATGGCTACACCTTC.

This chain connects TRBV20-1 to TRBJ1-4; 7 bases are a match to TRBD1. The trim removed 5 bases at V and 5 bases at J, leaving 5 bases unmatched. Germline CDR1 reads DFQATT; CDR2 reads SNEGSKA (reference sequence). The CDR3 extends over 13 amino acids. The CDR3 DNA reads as TGCAGTGCTCAGGGGGTGGGAAATGAAAAACTGTTTTTT. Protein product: CSAQGVGNEKLFF.

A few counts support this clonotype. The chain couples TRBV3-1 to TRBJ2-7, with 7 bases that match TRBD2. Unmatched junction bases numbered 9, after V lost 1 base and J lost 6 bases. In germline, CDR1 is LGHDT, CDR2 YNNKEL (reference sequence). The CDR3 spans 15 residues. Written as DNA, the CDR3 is TGTGCCAGCAGCCAAGTCCGGGGGGTCGCGGGCGAGCAGTACTTC. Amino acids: CASSQVRGVAGEQYF.

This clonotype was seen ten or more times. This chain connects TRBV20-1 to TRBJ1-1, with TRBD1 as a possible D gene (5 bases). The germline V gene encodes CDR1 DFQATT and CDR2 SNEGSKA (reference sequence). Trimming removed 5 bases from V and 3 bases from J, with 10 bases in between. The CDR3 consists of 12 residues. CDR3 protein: CSAGRQHTEAFF. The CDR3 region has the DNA TGCAGTGCTGGGCGACAGCACACTGAAGCTTTCTTT.

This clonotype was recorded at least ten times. This CDR3 is CASSLSRTSGILSYEQYF. Here the CDR3 DNA reads TGTGCCAGCAGCTTAAGTAGGACTAGCGGGATCCTGTCCTACGAGCAGTACTTC. The chain has TRBV11-2 and TRBJ2-7; 12 positions match TRBD2. This CDR3 comprises 18 residues. V was pared by 2 bases and J by 1 base, with 9 bases of the junction left unmatched. Germline CDR1 is SGHAT and CDR2 is FQNNGV.

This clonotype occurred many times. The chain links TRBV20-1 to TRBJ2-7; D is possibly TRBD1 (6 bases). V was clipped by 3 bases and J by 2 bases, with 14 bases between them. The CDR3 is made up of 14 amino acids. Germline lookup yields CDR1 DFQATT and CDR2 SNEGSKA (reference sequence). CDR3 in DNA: TGCAGTGCTAGGGTCTCAGACAGGCCCTACGAGCAGTACTTC. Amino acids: CSARVSDRPYEQYF.

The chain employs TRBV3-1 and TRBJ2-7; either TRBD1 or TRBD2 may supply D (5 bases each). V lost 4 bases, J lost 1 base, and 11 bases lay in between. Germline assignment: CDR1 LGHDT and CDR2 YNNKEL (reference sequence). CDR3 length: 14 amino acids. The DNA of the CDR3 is TGTGCCAGCAGCCCTTCGGGACGGTCCTACGAGCAGTACTTC. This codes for CASSPSGRSYEQYF.

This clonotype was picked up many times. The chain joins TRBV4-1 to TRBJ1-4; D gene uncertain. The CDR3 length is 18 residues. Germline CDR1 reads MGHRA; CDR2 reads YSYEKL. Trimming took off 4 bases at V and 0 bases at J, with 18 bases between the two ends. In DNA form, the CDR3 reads TGCGCCAGCAGCCTTTACCCCGGGCCCCTTGCAACTAATGAAAAACTGTTTTTT. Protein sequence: CASSLYPGPLATNEKLFF.

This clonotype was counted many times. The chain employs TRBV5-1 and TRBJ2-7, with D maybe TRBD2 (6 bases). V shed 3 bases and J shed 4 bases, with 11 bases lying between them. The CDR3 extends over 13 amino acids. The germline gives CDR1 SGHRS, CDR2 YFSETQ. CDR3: CASSSDYPYEQYF. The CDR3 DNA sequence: TGCGCCAGCAGCTCGGACTACCCATACGAGCAGTACTTC.

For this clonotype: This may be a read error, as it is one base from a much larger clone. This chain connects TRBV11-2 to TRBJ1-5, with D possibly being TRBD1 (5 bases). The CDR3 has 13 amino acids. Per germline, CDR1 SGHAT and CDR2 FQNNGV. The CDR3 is CASSPRGERPRHF. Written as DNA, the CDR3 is TGTGCCAGCAGCCCACGGGGGGAGAGGCCCCGGCATTTT.

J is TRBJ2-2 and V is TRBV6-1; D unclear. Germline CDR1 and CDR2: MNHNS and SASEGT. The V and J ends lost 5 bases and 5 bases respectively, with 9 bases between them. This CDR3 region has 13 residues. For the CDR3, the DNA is TGTGCCAGCAGTAGGCATAGAACCGGGGAGCTGTTTTTT. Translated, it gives CASSRHRTGELFF.

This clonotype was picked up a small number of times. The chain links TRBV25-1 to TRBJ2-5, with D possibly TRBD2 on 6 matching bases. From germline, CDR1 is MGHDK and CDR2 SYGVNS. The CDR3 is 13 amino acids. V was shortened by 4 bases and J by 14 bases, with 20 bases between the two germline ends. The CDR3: CASSGSTLAGLYF. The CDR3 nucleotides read TGTGCCAGCAGTGGATCAACCTTGGCGGGACTCTACTTC.

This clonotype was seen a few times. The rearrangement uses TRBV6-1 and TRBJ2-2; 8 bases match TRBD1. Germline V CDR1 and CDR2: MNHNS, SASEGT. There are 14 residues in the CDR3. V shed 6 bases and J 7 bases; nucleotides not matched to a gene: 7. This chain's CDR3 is CASSSQGDHGELFF. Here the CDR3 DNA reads TGTGCCAGCAGCTCACAGGGGGATCACGGGGAGCTGTTTTTT.

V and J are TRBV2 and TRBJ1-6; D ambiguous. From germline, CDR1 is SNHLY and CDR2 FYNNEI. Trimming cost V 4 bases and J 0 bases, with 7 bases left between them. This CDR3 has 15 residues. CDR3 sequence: CASSVSSSYNSPLHF. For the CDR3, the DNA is TGTGCCAGCAGTGTTTCCAGCTCCTATAATTCACCCCTCCACTTT.

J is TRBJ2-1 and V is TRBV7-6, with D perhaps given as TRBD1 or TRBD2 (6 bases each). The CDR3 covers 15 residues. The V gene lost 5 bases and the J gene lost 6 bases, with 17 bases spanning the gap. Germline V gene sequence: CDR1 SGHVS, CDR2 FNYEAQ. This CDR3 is CASSPVGGLSNEQFF. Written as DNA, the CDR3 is TGTGCCAGCAGCCCAGTAGGGGGACTCTCCAATGAGCAGTTCTTC. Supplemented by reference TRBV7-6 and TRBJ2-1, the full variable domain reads GAGVSQSPRYKVTKRGQDVALRCDPISGHVSLYWYRQALGQGPEFLTYFNYEAQQDKSGLPNDRFSAERPEGSISTLTIQRTEQRDSAMYRCASSPVGGLSNEQFFGPGTRLTVL.

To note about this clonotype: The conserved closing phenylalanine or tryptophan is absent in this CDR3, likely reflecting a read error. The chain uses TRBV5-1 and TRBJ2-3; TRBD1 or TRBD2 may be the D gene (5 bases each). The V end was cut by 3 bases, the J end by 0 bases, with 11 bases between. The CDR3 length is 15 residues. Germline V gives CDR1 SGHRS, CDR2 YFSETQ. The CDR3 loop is CASSSGTSSTDTQYY. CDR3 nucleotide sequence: TGCGCCAGCAGCTCCGGGACGTCTAGCACAGATACGCAGTATTAT.

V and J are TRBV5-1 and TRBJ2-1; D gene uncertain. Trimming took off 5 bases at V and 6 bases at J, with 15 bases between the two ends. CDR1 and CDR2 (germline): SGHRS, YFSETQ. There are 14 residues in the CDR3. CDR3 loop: CASSSGDPCNEQFF. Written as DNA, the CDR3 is TGCGCCAGCAGTTCTGGGGATCCCTGCAATGAGCAGTTCTTC.

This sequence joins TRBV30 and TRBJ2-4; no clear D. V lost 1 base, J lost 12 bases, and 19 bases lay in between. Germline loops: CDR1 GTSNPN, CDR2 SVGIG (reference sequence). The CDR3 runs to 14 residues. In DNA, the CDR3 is TGTGCCTGGAGTGCTATGGGCGGCTTTCCGGATCAGTACTTC. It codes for CAWSAMGGFPDQYF.

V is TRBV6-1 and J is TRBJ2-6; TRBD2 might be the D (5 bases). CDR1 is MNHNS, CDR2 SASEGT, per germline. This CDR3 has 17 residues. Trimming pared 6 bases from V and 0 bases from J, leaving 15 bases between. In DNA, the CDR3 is TGTGCCAGCAGCCCATCGCGGGTGCGCTCTGGGGCCAACGTCCTGACTTTC. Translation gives CASSPSRVRSGANVLTF.